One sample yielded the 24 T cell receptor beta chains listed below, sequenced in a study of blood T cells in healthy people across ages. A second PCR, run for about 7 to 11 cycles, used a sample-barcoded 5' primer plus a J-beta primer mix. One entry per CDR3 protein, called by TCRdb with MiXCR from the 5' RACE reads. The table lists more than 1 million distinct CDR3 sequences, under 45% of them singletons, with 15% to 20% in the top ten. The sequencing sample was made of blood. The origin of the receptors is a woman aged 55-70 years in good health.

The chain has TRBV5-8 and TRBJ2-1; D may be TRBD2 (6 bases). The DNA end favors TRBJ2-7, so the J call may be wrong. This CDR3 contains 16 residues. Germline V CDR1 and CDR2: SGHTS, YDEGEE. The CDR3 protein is CASSPAGRTSYNEQYF. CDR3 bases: TGTGCCAGCAGCCCCGCAGGGAGGACGTCCTACAATGAGCAGTACTTC.

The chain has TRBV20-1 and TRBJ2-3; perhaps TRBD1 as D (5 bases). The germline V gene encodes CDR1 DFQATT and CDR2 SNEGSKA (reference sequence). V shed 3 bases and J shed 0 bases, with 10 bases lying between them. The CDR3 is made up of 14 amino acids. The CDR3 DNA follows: TGCAGTGCTAGTATGACAGTTAGCACAGATACGCAGTATTTT. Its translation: CSASMTVSTDTQYF.

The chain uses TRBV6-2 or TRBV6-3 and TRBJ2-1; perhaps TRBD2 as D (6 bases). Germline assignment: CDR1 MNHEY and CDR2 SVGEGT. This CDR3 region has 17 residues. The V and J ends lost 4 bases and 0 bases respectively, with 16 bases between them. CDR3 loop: CASSWGDFRSSYNEQFF. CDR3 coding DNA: TGTGCCAGCAGTTGGGGGGACTTCAGGAGCTCCTACAATGAGCAGTTCTTC.

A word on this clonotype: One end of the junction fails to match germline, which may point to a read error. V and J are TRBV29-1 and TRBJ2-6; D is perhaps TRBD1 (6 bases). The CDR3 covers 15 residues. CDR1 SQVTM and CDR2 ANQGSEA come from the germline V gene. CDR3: CSVGDPAMGANVPTF. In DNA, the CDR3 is TGCAGCGTTGGGGACCCCGCGATGGGGGCCAACGTCCCGACTTTC.

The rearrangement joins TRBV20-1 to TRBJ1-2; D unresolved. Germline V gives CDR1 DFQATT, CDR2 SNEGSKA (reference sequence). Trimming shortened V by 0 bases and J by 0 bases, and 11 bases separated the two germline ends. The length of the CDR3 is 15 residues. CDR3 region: CSARDFTVSNYGYTF. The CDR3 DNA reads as TGCAGTGCTAGAGATTTTACAGTCTCTAACTATGGCTACACCTTC.

DNA for the CDR3: TGCAGTGCTAGAGATTGGGCAGGGAGTCAGCCCCAGCATTTT. It specifies CSARDWAGSQPQHF. This chain uses TRBV20-1 with TRBJ1-5; perhaps TRBD1 as D (5 bases). This CDR3 has 14 amino acids. The ends were cut back, 0 bases at V and 6 bases at J, with 12 bases in the middle. From germline, CDR1 is DFQATT and CDR2 SNEGSKA (reference sequence).

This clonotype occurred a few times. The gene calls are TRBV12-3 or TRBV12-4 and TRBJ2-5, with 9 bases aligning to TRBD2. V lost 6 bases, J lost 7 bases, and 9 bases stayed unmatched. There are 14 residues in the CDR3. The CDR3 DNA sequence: TGTGCCAGCAGGCCTAGCGGGGCTAGGGGGACCCAGTACTTC. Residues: CASRPSGARGTQYF.

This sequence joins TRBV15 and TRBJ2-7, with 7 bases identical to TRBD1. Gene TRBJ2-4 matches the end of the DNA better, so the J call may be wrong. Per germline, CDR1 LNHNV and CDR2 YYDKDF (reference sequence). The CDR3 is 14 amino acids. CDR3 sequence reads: CATSRAPGGNIQYF. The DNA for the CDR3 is TGTGCCACCAGCAGAGCGCCAGGGGGAAACATTCAGTACTTC.

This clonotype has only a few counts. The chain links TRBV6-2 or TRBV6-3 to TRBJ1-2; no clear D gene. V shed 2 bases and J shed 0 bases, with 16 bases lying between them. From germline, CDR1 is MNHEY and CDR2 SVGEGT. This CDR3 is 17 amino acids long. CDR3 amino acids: CASSYLPVPGANYGYTF. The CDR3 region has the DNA TGTGCCAGCAGTTACCTACCCGTGCCAGGAGCTAACTATGGCTACACCTTC.

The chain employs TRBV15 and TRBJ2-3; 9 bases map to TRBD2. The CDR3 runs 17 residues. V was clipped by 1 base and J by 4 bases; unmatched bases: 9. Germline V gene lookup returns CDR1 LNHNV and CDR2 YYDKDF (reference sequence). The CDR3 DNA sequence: TGTGCCACCAGCAGAGCAAAGACTAGCGGCCACGCAGATACGCAGTATTTT. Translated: CATSRAKTSGHADTQYF.

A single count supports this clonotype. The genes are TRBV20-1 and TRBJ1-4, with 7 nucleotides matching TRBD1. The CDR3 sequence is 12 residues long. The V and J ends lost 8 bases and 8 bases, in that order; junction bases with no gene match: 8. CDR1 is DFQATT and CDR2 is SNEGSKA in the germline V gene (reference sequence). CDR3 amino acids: CSSAGGGEKLFF. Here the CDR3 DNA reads TGCAGTTCCGCAGGGGGAGGAGAAAAACTGTTTTTT.

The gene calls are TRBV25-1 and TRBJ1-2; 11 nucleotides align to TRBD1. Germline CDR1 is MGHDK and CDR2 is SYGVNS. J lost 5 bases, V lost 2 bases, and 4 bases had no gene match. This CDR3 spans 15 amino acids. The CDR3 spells CASSETDRGHYGYTF. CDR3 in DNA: TGTGCCAGCAGTGAAACGGACAGGGGGCATTATGGCTACACCTTC.

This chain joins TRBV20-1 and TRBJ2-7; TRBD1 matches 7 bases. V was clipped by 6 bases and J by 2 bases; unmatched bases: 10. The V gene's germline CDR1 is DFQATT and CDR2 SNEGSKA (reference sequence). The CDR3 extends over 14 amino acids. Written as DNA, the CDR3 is TGCAGTGCCCCCCGGCGAGACAGGGCCTACGAGCAGTACTTC. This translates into CSAPRRDRAYEQYF.

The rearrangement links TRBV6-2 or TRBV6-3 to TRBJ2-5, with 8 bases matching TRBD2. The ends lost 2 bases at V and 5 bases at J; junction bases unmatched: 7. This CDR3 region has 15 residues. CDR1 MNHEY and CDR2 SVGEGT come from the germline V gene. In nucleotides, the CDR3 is TGTGCCAGCAGTTACAGTGCGGGAGGAATGGAGACCCAGTACTTC. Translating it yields CASSYSAGGMETQYF.

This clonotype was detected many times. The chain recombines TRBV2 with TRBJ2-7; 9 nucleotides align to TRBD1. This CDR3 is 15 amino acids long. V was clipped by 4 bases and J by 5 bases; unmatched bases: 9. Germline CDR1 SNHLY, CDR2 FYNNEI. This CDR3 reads CASSGSDRGIDEQYF. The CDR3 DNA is TGTGCCAGCAGTGGCTCGGACAGGGGAATTGACGAGCAGTACTTC. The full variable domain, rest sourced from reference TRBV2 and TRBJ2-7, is EPEVTQTPSHQVTQMGQEVILRCVPISNHLYFYWYRQILGQKVEFLVSFYNNEISEKSEIFDDQFSVERPDGSNFTLKIRSTKLEDSAMYFCASSGSDRGIDEQYFGPGTRLTVT.

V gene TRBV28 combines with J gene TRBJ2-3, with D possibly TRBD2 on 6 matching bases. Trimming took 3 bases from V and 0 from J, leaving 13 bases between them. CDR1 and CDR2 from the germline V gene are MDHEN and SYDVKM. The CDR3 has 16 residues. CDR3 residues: CASSFRWDSSTDTQYF. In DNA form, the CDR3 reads TGTGCCAGCAGTTTCAGGTGGGACTCTAGCACAGATACGCAGTATTTT.

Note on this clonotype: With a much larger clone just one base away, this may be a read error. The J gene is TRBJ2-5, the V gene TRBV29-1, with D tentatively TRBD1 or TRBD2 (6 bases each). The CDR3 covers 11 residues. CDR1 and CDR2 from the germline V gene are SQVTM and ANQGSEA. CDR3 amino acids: CSARQDYGQYF. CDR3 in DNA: TGCAGTGCCCGACAGGACTACGGGCAGTACTTC.

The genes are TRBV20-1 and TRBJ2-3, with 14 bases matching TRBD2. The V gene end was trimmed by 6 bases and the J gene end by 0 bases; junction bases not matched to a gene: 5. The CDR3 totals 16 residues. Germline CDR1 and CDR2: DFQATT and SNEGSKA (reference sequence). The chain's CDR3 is CSAPTSGRASTDTQYF. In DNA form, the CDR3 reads TGCAGTGCCCCGACTAGCGGGAGGGCTAGCACAGATACGCAGTATTTT.

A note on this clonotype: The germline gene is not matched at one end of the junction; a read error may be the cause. The CDR3 DNA sequence: TGTGTCAGCAGCTTAGCTAGCGGGATCAATGAGCAGTTCTTC. Translated, it gives CVSSLASGINEQFF. The chain recombines TRBV7-9 with TRBJ2-1; 9 bases fit TRBD2. Germline V gene sequence: CDR1 SEHNR, CDR2 FQNEAQ (reference sequence). The CDR3 is made up of 14 amino acids.

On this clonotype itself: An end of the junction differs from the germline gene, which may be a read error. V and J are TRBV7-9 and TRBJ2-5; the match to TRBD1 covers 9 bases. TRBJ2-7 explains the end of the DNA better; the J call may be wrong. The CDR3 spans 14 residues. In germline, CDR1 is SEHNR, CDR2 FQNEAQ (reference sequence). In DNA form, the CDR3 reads TGTACCAGCAGCTTAGTACAGGGGGCCAACGAGCAGTACTTC. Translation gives CTSSLVQGANEQYF.

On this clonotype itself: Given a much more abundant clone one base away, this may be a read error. CDR3 sequence (DNA): TGCGCCAGCAGCCAAGGACAGGGGTTAGAGGACGAGCAGTACTTC. It codes for CASSQGQGLEDEQYF. The chain joins TRBV4-1 to TRBJ2-4; TRBD1 matches at 8 bases. The DNA end is more similar to TRBJ2-7, so the J call may be wrong. The germline CDR1 and CDR2 sequences are MGHRA and YSYEKL. This CDR3 is built from 15 residues.

The CDR3 DNA is TGTGCCAGCAGTAACCTCTTGACTAGCCCGAGCTCCTACAATGAGCAGTTCTTC. Protein product: CASSNLLTSPSSYNEQFF. This chain links TRBV28 with TRBJ2-1, with TRBD2 matching 7 bases. CDR3 length: 18 amino acids. The germline CDR1 and CDR2 sequences are MDHEN and SYDVKM. V dropped 5 bases and J dropped 0; count of bases not matched to a gene: 13.

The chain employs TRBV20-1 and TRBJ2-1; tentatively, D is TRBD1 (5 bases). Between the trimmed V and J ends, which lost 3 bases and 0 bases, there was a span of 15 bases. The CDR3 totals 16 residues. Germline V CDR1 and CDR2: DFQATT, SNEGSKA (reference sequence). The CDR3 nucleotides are TGCAGTGCTAGCTCTACCACAGGATTCTCCTACAATGAGCAGTTCTTC. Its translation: CSASSTTGFSYNEQFF.

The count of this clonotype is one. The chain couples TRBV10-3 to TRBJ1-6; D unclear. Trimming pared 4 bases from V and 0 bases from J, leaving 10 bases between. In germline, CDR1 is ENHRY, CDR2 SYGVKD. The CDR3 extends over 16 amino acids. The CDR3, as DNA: TGTGCCATCAGTGGAACCAGGAGCTCCTATAATTCACCCCTCCACTTT. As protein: CAISGTRSSYNSPLHF.